This T cell receptor (beta chain) was profiled in a study of T cells in Graves' hyperthyroidism and ophthalmopathy. Amplification targeted TCR beta CDR3 regions from RNA transcripts. Carried out on the TCR CDR3, a first-round RT-PCR used the HTBI primer set. One entry per CDR3 protein results from TCRdb running MiXCR on the multiplex PCR reads. There are 300,000 to 400,000 distinct CDR3 sequences in the sample; roughly 20% occur only once, and about 53% lies in the top ten. With 4 bases clipped from V and 3 bases from J, the junction kept 5 bases outside the gene matches. The CDR3 consists of 15 residues. The table lists this clonotype with a few counts.

Sequencing was performed on blood. V is TRBV12-3 or TRBV12-4 and J is TRBJ2-1, with 8 nucleotides matching TRBD1. The source is a woman in her forties or fifties with Graves' hyperthyroidism. CDR3 protein: CASSSGQGNYNEQFF. CDR3 sequence (DNA): TGTGCCAGCAGTTCCGGACAGGGAAACTACAATGAGCAGTTCTTC.